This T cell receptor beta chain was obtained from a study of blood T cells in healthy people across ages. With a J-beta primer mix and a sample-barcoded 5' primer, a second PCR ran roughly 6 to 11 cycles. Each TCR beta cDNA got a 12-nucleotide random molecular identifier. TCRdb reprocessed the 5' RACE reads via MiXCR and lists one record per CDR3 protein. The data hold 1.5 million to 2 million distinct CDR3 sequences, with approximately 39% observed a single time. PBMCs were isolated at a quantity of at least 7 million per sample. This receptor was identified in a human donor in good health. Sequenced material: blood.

Here the CDR3 reads CSVEGMPGQGSYEQYF. The CDR3, as DNA: TGCAGCGTTGAGGGGATGCCGGGACAAGGATCCTACGAGCAGTACTTC. V and J are TRBV29-1 and TRBJ2-4; perhaps TRBD1 as D (6 bases). Matching the DNA end better, TRBJ2-7 makes the J call doubtful. Per the germline V gene, CDR1 is SQVTM and CDR2 is ANQGSEA. This CDR3 contains 16 residues.